A single count supports the clone carrying this T cell receptor (beta chain). This entry is derived from a study of T cell clones after liver transplantation. Only in-frame clones appear in the TCRdb table, and some are missing; sequencing was by immunoSEQ multiplex PCR. Of about 12,000 clones in the sample, 70% to 85% were seen once. This receptor was identified in a human patient who received a liver transplant. The T cells may partly be graft donor cells. Sequenced material: CD8+ T cells from blood, taken at the 22-month timepoint.

CDR3 coding DNA: TGTGCCAGCAGAACAGGGTTTGCCAAAAACATTCAGTACTTC. Amino acids: CASRTGFAKNIQYF. V gene TRBV27 combines with J gene TRBJ2-4; tentatively, D is TRBD1 (6 bases). The germline CDR1 and CDR2 sequences are MNHEY and SMNVEV (reference sequence). V was shortened by 6 bases and J by 1 base, with 10 bases between the two germline ends. This CDR3 is built from 14 residues.